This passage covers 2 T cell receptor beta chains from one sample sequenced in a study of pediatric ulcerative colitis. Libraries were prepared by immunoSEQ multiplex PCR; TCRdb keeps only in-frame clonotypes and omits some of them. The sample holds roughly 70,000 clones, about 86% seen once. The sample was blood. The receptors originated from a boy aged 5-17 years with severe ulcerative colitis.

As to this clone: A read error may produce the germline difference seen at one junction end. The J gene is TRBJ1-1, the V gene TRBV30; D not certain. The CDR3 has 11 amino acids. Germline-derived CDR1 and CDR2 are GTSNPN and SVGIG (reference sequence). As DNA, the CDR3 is TGCACTGGGATTAGAAACACTGAAGCTTTCTTT. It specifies CTGIRNTEAFF.

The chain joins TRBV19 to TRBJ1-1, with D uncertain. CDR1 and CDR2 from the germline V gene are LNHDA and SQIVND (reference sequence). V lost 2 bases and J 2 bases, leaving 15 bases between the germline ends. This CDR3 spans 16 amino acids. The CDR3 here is CASSILGQVGNTEAFF. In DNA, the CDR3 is TGTGCCAGTAGTATACTCGGGCAGGTGGGAAACACTGAAGCTTTCTTT.